This T cell receptor beta chain was sequenced for a study of vaccination effects on CD4 cells after COVID-19. TCRdb's copy holds only in-frame clones and misses some; the assay was immunoSEQ multiplex PCR. The table includes around 75,000 clones, around 70% detected once. As concerns this clone: Its target is not known.

The CDR3 sequence is 13 residues long. CDR1 LNHDA and CDR2 SQIVND come from the germline V gene (reference sequence). V shed 3 bases and J shed 6 bases, with 6 bases lying between them. Antigen-specific CD4+ T cell clonotypes were called by their expansion after viral peptide-pool culture in ViraFEST. Researchers isolated CD4+ T cells once about eleven days of culture had elapsed. This individual tested PCR-positive for SARS-CoV-2 infection between March and December 2020. The chain is built from TRBV19 and TRBJ1-6; D may be TRBD1 (5 bases). The receptor's source is a human donor who had a prior SARS-CoV-2 infection. The specimen was CD4+ T cells from PBMCs cultured with HIV peptides, collected before COVID-19 vaccination. Subset indicated: HIV-1 Nef peptide pool negative control/reference culture. The CDR3 coding sequence is TGTGCCAGTAGTATTGGGGGTAATTCACCCCTCCACTTT. It translates to CASSIGGNSPLHF.